The present entry profiles one T cell receptor (beta chain) with its context. Its antigen is as yet unknown. The protocol was immunoSEQ multiplex PCR, while the TCRdb copy is restricted to in-frame clones and leaves out a portion. The sample has tens of thousands of clones, approximately 93% seen once. This sample stems from a study of Tregs in tolerant kidney transplant recipients. Unstimulated Tregs (CD4+CD25+CD127-) and CD4+CD25- non-Tregs were sorted from PBMCs. Findings and caveats of the study: Donor-specific Treg expansion exceeded global Treg expansion in tolerant patients, suggesting antigen drive.

The CDR3 totals 13 residues. V was clipped by 1 base and J by 5 bases, with 11 bases between them. Germline V gene data show CDR1 as GTSNPN and CDR2 as SVGIG (reference sequence). The clonotype originates from a human donor who received a combined kidney and bone marrow transplant. V is TRBV30 and J is TRBJ1-1; D possibly corresponds to TRBD1 (5 bases). Sample: CD4+ T cells from blood, taken before the transplant. In DNA form, the CDR3 reads TGTGCCTGGAGTGACAGGAGGGCGACTGAAGCTTTCTTT. Translated, it gives CAWSDRRATEAFF.